This T cell receptor beta chain stems from a study of T cell responses to AZD1222 COVID-19 vaccine. The CDR3 runs to 12 residues. The ends were cut back, 10 bases at V and 2 bases at J, with 12 bases in the middle. Germline CDR1 reads ENHRY; CDR2 reads SYGVKD. Sequencing used immunoSEQ multiplex PCR; TCRdb keeps in-frame clones, though not all of them. The sample contains 140,000 to 150,000 clones, 90% to 95% of which appear only once. The chain couples TRBV10-3 to TRBJ2-7; no clear D gene. The source material was peripheral blood, sampled after recovery from COVID-19. The source is an adult who had recovered from COVID-19. CDR3 region: CATIGQTYEQYF. CDR3 DNA sequence: TGTGCCACCATAGGGCAAACCTACGAGCAGTACTTC.